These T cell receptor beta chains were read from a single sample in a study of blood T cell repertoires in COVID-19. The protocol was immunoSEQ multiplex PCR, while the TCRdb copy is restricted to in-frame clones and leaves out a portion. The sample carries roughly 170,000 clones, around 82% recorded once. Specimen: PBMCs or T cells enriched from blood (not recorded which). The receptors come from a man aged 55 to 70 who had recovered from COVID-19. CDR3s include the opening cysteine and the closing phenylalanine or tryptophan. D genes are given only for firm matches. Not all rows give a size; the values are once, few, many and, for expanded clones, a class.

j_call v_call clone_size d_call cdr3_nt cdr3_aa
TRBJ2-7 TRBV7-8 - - TGTGCCAGCAGCTCGGACATTTTCTACGAGCAGTACTTC CASSSDIFYEQYF
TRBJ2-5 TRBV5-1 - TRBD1 TGCGCCAGCAGCCCGGACAGGGGGCAGTGGGAGACCCAGTACTTC CASSPDRGQWETQYF
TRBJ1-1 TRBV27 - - TGTGCCAGCAGTCCATTGAGACAGAACACTGAAGCTTTCTTT CASSPLRQNTEAFF
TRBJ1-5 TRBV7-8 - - TGTGCCAGCAGCTTAGTTGGGCCCTGGCAGCCCCAGCATTTT CASSLVGPWQPQHF
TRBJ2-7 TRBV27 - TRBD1 TGTGCCAGCAGTCGAAGATACAGGGGGCAAGGGTCTTACGAGCAGTACTTC CASSRRYRGQGSYEQYF
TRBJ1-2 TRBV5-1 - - TGCGCCAGCAGCTTGGAACCCGTGAGGGTGGAAGGCTACACCTTC CASSLEPVRVEGYTF
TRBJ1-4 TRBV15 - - TGTGCCACCAGCAGAGGGGAAACGTACAGGGACCTTAATGAAAAACTGTTTTTT CATSRGETYRDLNEKLFF
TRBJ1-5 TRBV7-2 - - TGTGCCAGCAGCCCAGGAGGGGTTAGCAATCAGCCCCAGCATTTT CASSPGGVSNQPQHF
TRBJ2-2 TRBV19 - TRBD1 TGTGCCAGTAGTATCAACAGGGGGCGCGCCGGGGAGCTGTTTTTT CASSINRGRAGELFF
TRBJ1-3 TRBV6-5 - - TGTGCCAGCAGTTACTCGCCAGGGGGAAACACCATATATTTT CASSYSPGGNTIYF
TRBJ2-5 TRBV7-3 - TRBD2 TGTGCCAGCAGCTTAACGGGAGTCGGGAGGGGGGAGACCCAGTACTTC CASSLTGVGRGETQYF
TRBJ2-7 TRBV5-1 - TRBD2 TGCGCCAGCAGCTCGGGACTAGCGGGTCCCAGCTCCTACGAGCAGTACTTC CASSSGLAGPSSYEQYF
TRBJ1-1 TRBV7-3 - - TGTGCCAGCAGCCCAGACAGTTACACTGAAGCTTTCTTT CASSPDSYTEAFF
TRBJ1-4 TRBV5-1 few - TGCGCCAGCAGATCGACACGGGGAGACGAAAAACTGTTTTTT CASRSTRGDEKLFF
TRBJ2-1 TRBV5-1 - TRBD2 TGCGCCAGCACCGCCCGACTAGCCGCCAATGAGCAGTTCTTC CASTARLAANEQFF
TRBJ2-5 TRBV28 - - TGTGCCAGCAGTTTACTAGCGCCGCAAGAGACCCAGTACTTC CASSLLAPQETQYF
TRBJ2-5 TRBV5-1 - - TGCGCCAGCAGCTCAACAAGTACTAAAGGAGAGACCCAGTACTTC CASSSTSTKGETQYF
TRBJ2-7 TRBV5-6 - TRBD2 TGTGCCAGCAGCTTGATTCGGGCTAGCGGTTCCTACGAGCAGTACTTC CASSLIRASGSYEQYF
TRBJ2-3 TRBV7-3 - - TGTGCCAGCAGCTTCGGACAGTACACAGATACGCAGTATTTT CASSFGQYTDTQYF
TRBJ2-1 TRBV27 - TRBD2 TGTGCCAGCAGTTCGACTAGCGGAATGTACAATGAGCAGTTCTTC CASSSTSGMYNEQFF
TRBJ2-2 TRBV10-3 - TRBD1 TGTGCCATCAGCTTGGGACAGGGGGGGACCGGGGAGCTGTTTTTT CAISLGQGGTGELFF
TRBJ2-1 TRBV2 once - TGTGCCAGCCAGGATAGGGCGGGAACGACTGCCGGCAATGAGCAGTTCTTC CASQDRAGTTAGNEQFF
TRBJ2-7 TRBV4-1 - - TGCGCCAGCAGCCAAGAAGAGTTCGGGGATACCTACGAGCAGTACTTC CASSQEEFGDTYEQYF
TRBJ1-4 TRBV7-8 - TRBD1 TGTGCCAGCAGCTTAGTGGGACAGGGGCTGACTAATGAAAAACTGTTTTTT CASSLVGQGLTNEKLFF
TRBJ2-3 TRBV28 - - TGTGCCAGCAGTGGGAGAGATACGCAGTATTTT CASSGRDTQYF
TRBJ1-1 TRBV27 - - TGTGCCAGCACGTCCACACGGAACACTGAAGCTTTCTTT CASTSTRNTEAFF
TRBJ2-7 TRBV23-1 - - TGCGCCAGCAGTCAATCTTCCGGGGGAGGAGTCAACTACGAGCAGTACTTC CASSQSSGGGVNYEQYF
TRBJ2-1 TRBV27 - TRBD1 TGTGCCAGCAGTTTATCGAAAAGGACAGGGGCCCTCAATGAGCAGTTCTTC CASSLSKRTGALNEQFF
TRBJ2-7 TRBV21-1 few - TGTGCCAGCAGCGCAACCGGGACAGGCGATTCCTACGAGCAGTACTTC CASSATGTGDSYEQYF
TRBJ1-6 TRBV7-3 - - TGTGCCAGCAGCCAAGGACACCGTAGTGCCTCACCCCTCCACTTT CASSQGHRSASPLHF
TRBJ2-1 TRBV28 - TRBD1 TGTGCCAGCAGTTTGACAGGGGTCTCCTACAATGAGCAGTTCTTC CASSLTGVSYNEQFF
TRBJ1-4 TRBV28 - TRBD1 TGTGCCAGCAGGTCACGACAGGGTGATAATGAAAAACTGTTTTTT CASRSRQGDNEKLFF
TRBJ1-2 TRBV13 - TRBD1 TGTGCCAGCAGCCTGGGGACAGGCCTCTATGGCTACACCTTC CASSLGTGLYGYTF
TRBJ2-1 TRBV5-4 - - TGTGCCAGCGCGAAACCAGGATCCGTGCTGGCTGTCAATGAGCAGTTCTTC CASAKPGSVLAVNEQFF
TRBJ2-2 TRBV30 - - TGTGCCTGGAGGGGGGGTACCACCGGGGAGCTGTTTTTT CAWRGGTTGELFF
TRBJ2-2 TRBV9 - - TGTGCCAGCAGCGGAGTCTTGCTTAACACCGGGGAGCTGTTTTTT CASSGVLLNTGELFF
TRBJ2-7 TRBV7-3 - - TGTGCCAGCAGTCAAGGGGTAACCTACGAGCAGTACTTC CASSQGVTYEQYF
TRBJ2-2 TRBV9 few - TGTGCCAGCAGCGTAGTAAACGGGGAGCTGTTTTTT CASSVVNGELFF
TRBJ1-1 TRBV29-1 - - TGCAGCGTTGAAGGGTGGGGCAGCACCCAAGCTTTCTTT CSVEGWGSTQAFF
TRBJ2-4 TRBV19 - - TGTGCCAGTAGTCCCAAGAGGTCCGGGGAAGGAAACATTCAGTACTTC CASSPKRSGEGNIQYF
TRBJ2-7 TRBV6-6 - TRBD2 TGTGCCAGCAGTGCGACTAGCGGGAGCTCCTACGAGCAGTACTTC CASSATSGSSYEQYF
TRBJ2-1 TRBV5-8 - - TGTGCCAGCAGCTTGTTCCAGGGATCCTACAATGAGCAGTTCTTC CASSLFQGSYNEQFF
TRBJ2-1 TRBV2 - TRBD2 TGTGCCAGCAGTGAAGGCCTAGCGGGAGGCAATGAGCAGTTCTTC CASSEGLAGGNEQFF
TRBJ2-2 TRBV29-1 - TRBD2 TGCAGCGTTGAACTCGGGACTAGCATATCCGGGGAGCTGTTTTTT CSVELGTSISGELFF
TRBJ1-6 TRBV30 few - TGTGCCTGGACAGGGTCAGATAATTCACCCCTCCACTTT CAWTGSDNSPLHF
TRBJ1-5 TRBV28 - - TGTGCCAGCAGTTTAGTTCCGCAGAGCAATCAGCCCCAGCATTTT CASSLVPQSNQPQHF
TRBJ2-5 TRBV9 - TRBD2 TGTGCCAGCAGCCCGACTAGCTTGCGGGAGACCCAGTACTTC CASSPTSLRETQYF
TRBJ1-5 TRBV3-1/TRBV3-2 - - TGTGCCAGCAGCCTTGGGTCCGGGGGCAATCAGCCCCAGCATTTT CASSLGSGGNQPQHF
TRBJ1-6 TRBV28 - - TGTGCCAGCAGTTTGGAGGGTTCACCCCTCCACTTT CASSLEGSPLHF